The 2 T cell receptor beta chains below come from one sample, sequenced in a study of blood T cell repertoires in COVID-19. The repertoire was sequenced with immunoSEQ multiplex PCR; TCRdb's copy has only in-frame clones and lacks some. The table includes 150,000 to 200,000 clones, over 75% detected once. The material sequenced was peripheral blood. These TCRs come from a human donor in a cohort sampled during active COVID-19.

The chain recombines TRBV21-1 with TRBJ1-1; the D segment call TRBD1 is taken from the table without a DNA check. TRBV21-1 is designated a pseudogene. The CDR3 loop spans 15 amino acids. Here the CDR3 DNA reads TGTGCCAGCAGCAGGGGACAGGGGGAGGGAGGGGAAGCTTTCTTT. This codes for CASSRGQGEGGEAFF.

This chain links TRBV2 with TRBJ2-7, with 14 positions matching TRBD2. V was pared by 5 bases and J by 6 bases, with 6 bases of the junction left unmatched. The CDR3 loop spans 15 amino acids. Germline assignment: CDR1 SNHLY and CDR2 FYNNEI. The CDR3 spells CASSPGLAGEFEQYF. The CDR3 nucleotides are TGTGCCAGCAGTCCGGGACTAGCGGGGGAATTCGAGCAGTACTTC.